Reported below is one T cell receptor (beta chain). No antigen is known for it. These data are taken from a study of vaccination and CD4 T cells after COVID-19. Across the whole study: Timing of post-vaccine sample collection was a median about 72 days after dose two, with a range of 14 to 241. Researchers treated cells with overlapping spike peptides taken from SARS-CoV-2, HCoV-NL63, HCoV-OC43 and HCoV-229E. Study findings and constraints: Looking at convalescent patients, a median around 84% of reactive clones were present only post-vaccination.

Sample treatment: approximately 9-day PBMC culture with coronavirus spike peptide pools or control peptides (ViraFEST assay). V was cut by 0 bases and J by 0 bases, with 16 bases left in between. The CDR3 totals 18 residues. Per germline, CDR1 SGHNT and CDR2 YYREEE (reference sequence). Cultured CD4+ T cells had their DNA profiled by the Oncomine TCR Beta short-read assay. Once CD4+ T cells had been cultured, genomic DNA was extracted from them. Using its own MiXCR run on the PCR reads, TCRdb lists one record per CDR3 protein. The profile shows some 10,000 distinct CDR3 sequences, around three quarters of them singletons.

This rearrangement joins TRBV5-4 to TRBJ1-5; D remains unclear. The sequenced material came from CD4+ T cells from blood, cultured in vitro. The sequence derives from a human donor who had recovered from COVID-19. CDR3 sequence reads: CASSLGGPGSYSNQPQHF. The CDR3 DNA follows: TGTGCCAGCAGCTTGGGAGGGCCGGGCTCCTATAGCAATCAGCCCCAGCATTTT.